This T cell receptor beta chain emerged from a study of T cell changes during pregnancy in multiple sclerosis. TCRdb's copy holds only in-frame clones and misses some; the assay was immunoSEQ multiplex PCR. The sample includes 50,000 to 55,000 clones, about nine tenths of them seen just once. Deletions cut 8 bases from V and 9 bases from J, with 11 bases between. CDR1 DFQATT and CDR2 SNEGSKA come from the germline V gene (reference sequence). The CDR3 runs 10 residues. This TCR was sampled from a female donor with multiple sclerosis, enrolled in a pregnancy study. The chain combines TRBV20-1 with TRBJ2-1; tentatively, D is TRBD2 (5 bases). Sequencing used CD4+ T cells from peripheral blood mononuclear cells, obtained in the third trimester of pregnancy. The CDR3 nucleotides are TGCAGTCCTACCCGGGGTGAGCAGTTCTTC. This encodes CSPTRGEQFF.